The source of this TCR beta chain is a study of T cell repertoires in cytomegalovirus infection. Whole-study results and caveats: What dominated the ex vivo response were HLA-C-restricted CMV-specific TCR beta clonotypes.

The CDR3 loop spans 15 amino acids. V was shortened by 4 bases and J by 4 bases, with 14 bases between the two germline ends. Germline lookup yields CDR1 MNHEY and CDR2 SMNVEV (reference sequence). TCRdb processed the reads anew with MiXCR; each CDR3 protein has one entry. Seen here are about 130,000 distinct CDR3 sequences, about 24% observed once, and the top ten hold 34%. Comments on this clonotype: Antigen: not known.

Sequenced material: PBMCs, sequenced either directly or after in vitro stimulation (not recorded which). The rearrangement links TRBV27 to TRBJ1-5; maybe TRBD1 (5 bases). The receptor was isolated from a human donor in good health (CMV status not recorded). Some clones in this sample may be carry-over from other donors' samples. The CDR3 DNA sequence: TGTGCCAGCAGTTACGCGGGGGTAATAAATCAGCCCCAGCATTTT. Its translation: CASSYAGVINQPQHF.